Included here is one T cell receptor beta chain sequence, with context. Its antigen is not identified. This entry comes from a study of OX40 agonist ivuxolimab in advanced cancers. Here immunoSEQ multiplex PCR was the method, and the copy in TCRdb shows in-frame clones only, minus some. The table lists about 70,000 clones, around 88% of them singletons. Overall study findings and caveats: The study found among the lowest clonal expansion in partial responders at 0.1-3.0 mg/kg. Fewer expanded clones were found on average in CD4+ than in CD8+ T cells.

From germline, CDR1 is SEHNR and CDR2 FQNEAQ (reference sequence). Trimming left V 1 base short and J 4 bases short, with 10 bases between. CDR3 length: 15 residues. The V and J genes are TRBV7-9 and TRBJ2-2; tentatively, D is TRBD1 or TRBD2 (5 bases each). This clonotype originated in an adult with an advanced solid tumor such as melanoma, head and neck, liver or kidney cancer. Sequencing was performed on CD4+ or CD8+ T cells sorted from blood, taken in a trial of the OX40 agonist ivuxolimab. CDR3 sequence: CASSLGRGATGELFF. The CDR3 nucleotides are TGTGCCAGCAGCTTAGGAAGGGGAGCCACCGGGGAGCTGTTTTTT. The variable domain in full, with the rest retrieved from reference TRBV7-9 and TRBJ2-2, is DTGVSQNPRHKITKRGQNVTFRCDPISEHNRLYWYRQTLGQGPEFLTYFQNEAQLEKSRLLSDRFSAERPKGSFSTLEIQRTEQGDSAMYLCASSLGRGATGELFFGEGSRLTVL.